This T cell receptor beta chain comes out of a study of T cells after yellow fever vaccination. Study observations and caveats: At under 98% for CD4 and about 88% for CD8, most primary-vaccination clones showed up again after the booster.

TCRdb re-analysed the 5' RACE reads in MiXCR, keeping a single row per CDR3 protein. The data hold about 310,000 distinct CDR3 sequences, with approximately 3.8% observed a single time. J was trimmed by 12 bases and V by 1 base; bases with no gene match: 7. The length of the CDR3 is 14 residues. CDR1 SGHTA and CDR2 FQGNSA come from the germline V gene. With regard to this clonotype: Its matching antigen is unknown.

The clonotype was recovered from a man aged 18 to 30 who received the YFV17D yellow fever vaccine. Sequencing used PBMCs, obtained on the day of the yellow fever booster vaccination. V usage is TRBV7-2 and J usage is TRBJ2-1; the match to TRBD2 covers 9 bases. In DNA form, the CDR3 reads TGTGCCAGCAGCTTAGTTGGGACTAGCTCAGGGCAGTTCTTC. It codes for CASSLVGTSSGQFF.